This T cell receptor (beta chain) emerged from a study of blood T cells in healthy people across ages (dated by TCRdb to about 2015). Study-level background: Template switching captured roughly one uniquely barcoded TCR beta cDNA molecule per two T cells in model experiments. To track age-related changes in TCR beta repertoire diversity, the study relied on deep sequencing normalized with unique cDNA molecular identifiers. Four age groups were formed from the donors: young (average approximately 15 years), middle-aged (less than 40), aged (under 70) and long-lived (around 82). The study analyzed two additional independent replicas of 1 million unique cDNA reads from the same blood draw for two donors, one aged 18 to 29 and one aged 80 or older.

The method behind the library was 5' RACE. Sequenced using an Illumina HiSeq 2500. A second 7 to 11 cycle PCR used a sample-barcoded 5' primer and a J-beta primer mix. A unique molecular identifier was introduced onto each TCR beta cDNA molecule by a template-switch 5' adaptor carrying 12 random nucleotides. Each sample yielded at least 2.5 million CDR3-containing paired-end reads. First-strand cDNA synthesis was performed from all RNA using the Mint cDNA synthesis kit, with priming by a TRBC-specific oligonucleotide. After uracil-DNA glycosylase treatment, a first 18-cycle PCR used universal primers M1SS and BC2_uni_R on all cDNA. In the source study's methods: Normalization of each sample was performed by random selection of 1 million high-quality reads, each carrying a distinct molecular identifier. Reads with shared molecular identifiers were discarded instead of being binned into consensus sequences. CDR3 identification, clonotype clustering and error correction used MiTCR with a Q25 quality threshold and the strictest error-elimination algorithm. Lower-bound total TCR beta diversity was estimated with a nonparametric unseen species model using Euler transformation. TCRdb passed the public sequencing reads through fastp at Q25 and MiXCR, retaining productive beta sequences. Here each entry gathers all rows of one CDR3 protein and keeps the most common genes and DNA. The V and J calls shown here were made by TCRdb, not taken from the authors' results. The sample table holds roughly 800,000 distinct CDR3 sequences, of which 20% to 25% were seen once. The ten largest clonotypes hold 3% to 4% of the sample.

What the work shows at the level of the full study, not this receptor alone: The CMV infection status of donors was not known, potentially confounding age-related changes in expanded clonotypes. Total diversity estimates from one million sequenced T cells were considered lower bounds and underestimates. The percentage of naive T cells measured by flow cytometry correlated strongly with observed TCR beta diversity. The long-lived group showed more naive CD4+ T cells, fewer expanded clones and increased TCR diversity than the aged group, suggesting age selection. As age increased, observed TCR beta diversity per million T cells dropped in a roughly linear way, and a significant reduction was already evident by age around 41. Conclusive comparison of naive and antigen-experienced compartments was prevented by the profiling of bulk unsorted PBMCs.

Donors were a few dozen systemically healthy Caucasian individuals from Russia aged roughly 6 to 90 years. Around 10 milliliters of peripheral blood were collected from each donor into EDTA-treated Vacutainer tubes. PBMCs were isolated by Ficoll-Paque density-gradient centrifugation, with at least 6 million obtained per sample. Total RNA was extracted from PBMCs with Trizol reagent, with at least 6 micrograms obtained per sample. The percentages of naive CD45RAhigh/CD27high T cells were determined by flow cytometry on a PBMC aliquot from every donor. The CDR3 contains 15 residues, cysteine and phenylalanine counted. Of the read, only the CDR3 DNA is kept; its 45 bases are in frame from base 1. The germline V gene (reference sequence) supplies CDR1 LNHDA and CDR2 SQIVND. Between the V and J ends, shortened by 5 bases and 2 bases respectively, the junction contains 13 bases. Regarding this clonotype: The antigen it binds to is not known. No per-base quality is available; no much larger clone lies one base away.

The data were also submitted as part of a second study, on T cells of mothers and their children. As described in the second report: Nine systemically healthy Caucasian individuals served as donors, namely three mothers together with their six children. cDNA synthesis used all of the extracted RNA, with roughly 1.6 ug of RNA in each 15 ul reaction. In the second PCR, the M1S primer introduced both the sample barcodes and 2-4 random nucleotides. More than 8.5 million TCR beta CDR3 reads were obtained from each mother, and roughly 3 million reads were obtained from each child. TCR recombination output is similarly shaped by thymic selection in related and unrelated pairs, with a minor effect exerted by inherited differences. Normalized repertoire overlap was always found to be slightly, but never significantly, higher in related mother-child pairs than in unrelated mother-child pairs. Persistent microchimeric T cell clones were not detected, at a sensitivity of around 95 clones per million clonotypes. In the study, deep NGS was used to compare the TCR beta repertoires of mothers and children, and features distinguishing related mother-child pairs from unrelated individuals were sought. The mean age was about 38 +/- 4 years for the mothers and around 11 +/- 4 years for the children. Libraries were sequenced on Illumina HiSeq 2000 with 100+100 nt paired-end reads after adapter ligation with NEBNext reagents. To avoid cross-contamination, the mother libraries and the child libraries were prepared a month apart and sequenced in separate runs. Between roughly 450,000 and 2,000,000 distinct TCR beta clonotypes were identified per donor. Naive TCR beta clonotypes were estimated from low-frequency clonotypes matched to each donor's FACS-determined naive share, without sorting.

The TCR comes from a boy younger than 18 in good health. The rearranged segments are TRBV19 and TRBJ2-1; a tentative D match to TRBD2 spans 6 bases. Material: blood. The nucleotide sequence reads as follows: TGTGCCAGTAGTCGGGAGCCCCAGCCCTACAATGAGCAGTTCTTC. Its product reads: CASSREPQPYNEQFF. The CDR3, completed at both ends by the reference TRBV19 and TRBJ2-1 genes, gives the full variable domain DGGITQSPKYLFRKEGQNVTLSCEQNLNHDAMYWYRQDPGQGLRLIYYSQIVNDFQKGDIAEGYSVSREKKESFPLTVTSAQKNPTAFYLCASSREPQPYNEQFFGPGTRLTVL.